This entry is about one TCR beta chain. Germline CDR1 and CDR2: PRHDT and FYEKMQ (reference sequence). Between the trimmed V and J ends, which lost 0 bases and 5 bases, there was a span of 8 bases. The CDR3 covers 14 residues. This record belongs to a study of blood T cell repertoires in COVID-19. Whole-study context: Samples representing acute and convalescent COVID-19 were sourced from the United States, Italy and Spain.

Followed longitudinally, the Seattle patients had been enrolled during active infection. Original handling: Cell counts per sample came from amplifying reference gene primers. Sequencing was performed with immunoSEQ multiplex PCR; in TCRdb, only in-frame clones are kept and a portion is missing. From that table come the V and J calls and clone size; the DNA was used to work out D and trimming. Found here are 270,000 or so clones, less than 90% of them singletons; the top ten hold about 12%. V and J are TRBV13 and TRBJ1-5, with TRBD1 as a possible D gene (5 bases). The origin of this receptor is a woman aged 25 to 45 with COVID-19, enrolled during active disease. The sequenced material came from peripheral blood. The CDR3: CASSLGQAYQPQHF. The CDR3 nucleotides are TGTGCCAGCAGCTTAGGACAGGCTTATCAGCCCCAGCATTTT.